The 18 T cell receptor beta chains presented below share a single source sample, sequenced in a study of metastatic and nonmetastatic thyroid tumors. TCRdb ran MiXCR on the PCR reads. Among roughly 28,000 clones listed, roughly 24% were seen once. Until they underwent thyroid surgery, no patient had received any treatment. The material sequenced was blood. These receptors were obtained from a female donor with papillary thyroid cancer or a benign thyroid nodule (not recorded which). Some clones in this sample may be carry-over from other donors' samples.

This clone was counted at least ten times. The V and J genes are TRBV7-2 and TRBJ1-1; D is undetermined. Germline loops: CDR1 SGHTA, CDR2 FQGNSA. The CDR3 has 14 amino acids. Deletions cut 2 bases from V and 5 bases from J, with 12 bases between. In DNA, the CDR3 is TGTGCCAGCAGCTTACCCCGTTTGGGGACTGAAGCTTTCTTT. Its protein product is CASSLPRLGTEAFF.

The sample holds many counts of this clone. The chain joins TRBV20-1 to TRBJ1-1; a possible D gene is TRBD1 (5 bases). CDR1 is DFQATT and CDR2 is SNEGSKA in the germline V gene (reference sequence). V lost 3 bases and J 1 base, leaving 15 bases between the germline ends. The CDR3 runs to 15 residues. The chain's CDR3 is CSASPPGRQNTEAFF. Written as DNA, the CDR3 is TGCAGTGCTAGTCCCCCGGGACGGCAGAACACTGAAGCTTTCTTT.

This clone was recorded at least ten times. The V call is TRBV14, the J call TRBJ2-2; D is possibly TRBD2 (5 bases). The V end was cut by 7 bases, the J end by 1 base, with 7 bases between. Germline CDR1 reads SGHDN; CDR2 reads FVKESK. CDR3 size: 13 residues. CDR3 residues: CASTGLNTGELFF. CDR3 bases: TGTGCCAGCACCGGACTGAACACCGGGGAGCTGTTTTTT.

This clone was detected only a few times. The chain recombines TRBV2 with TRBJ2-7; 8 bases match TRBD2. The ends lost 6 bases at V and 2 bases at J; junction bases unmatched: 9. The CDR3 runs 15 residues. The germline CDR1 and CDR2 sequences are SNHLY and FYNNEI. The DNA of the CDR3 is TGTGCCAGCAGCGAACTCTTTAGCGGGGCCTACGAGCAGTACTTC. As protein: CASSELFSGAYEQYF.

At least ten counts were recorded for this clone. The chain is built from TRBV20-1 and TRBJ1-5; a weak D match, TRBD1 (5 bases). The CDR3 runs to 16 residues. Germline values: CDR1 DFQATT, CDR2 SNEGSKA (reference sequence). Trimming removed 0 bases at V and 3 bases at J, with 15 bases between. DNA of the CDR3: TGCAGTGCTAGAGATATAAGGGGCCTGACCAATCAGCCCCAGCATTTT. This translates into CSARDIRGLTNQPQHF.

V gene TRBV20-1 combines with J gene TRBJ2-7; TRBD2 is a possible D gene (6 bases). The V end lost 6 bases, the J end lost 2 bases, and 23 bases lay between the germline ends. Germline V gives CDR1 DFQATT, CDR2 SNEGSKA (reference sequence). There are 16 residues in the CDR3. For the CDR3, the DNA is TGCAGTGCATCGGCGGCTAGCGTGACTGCTGCCTACGAGCAGTACTTC. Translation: CSASAASVTAAYEQYF.

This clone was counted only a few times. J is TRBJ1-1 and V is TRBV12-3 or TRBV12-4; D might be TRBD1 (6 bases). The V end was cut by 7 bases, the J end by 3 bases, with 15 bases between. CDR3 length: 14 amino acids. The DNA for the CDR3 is TGTGCCAGCATTTCGGGGCAGGGGTACACTGAAGCTTTCTTT. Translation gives CASISGQGYTEAFF.

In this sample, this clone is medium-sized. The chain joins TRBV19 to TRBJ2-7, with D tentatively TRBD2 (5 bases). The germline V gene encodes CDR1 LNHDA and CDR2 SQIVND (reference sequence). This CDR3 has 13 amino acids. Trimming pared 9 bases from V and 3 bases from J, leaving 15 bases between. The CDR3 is CARGGATNYEQYV. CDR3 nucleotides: TGTGCCAGAGGAGGCGCGACCAACTACGAGCAGTACGTC.

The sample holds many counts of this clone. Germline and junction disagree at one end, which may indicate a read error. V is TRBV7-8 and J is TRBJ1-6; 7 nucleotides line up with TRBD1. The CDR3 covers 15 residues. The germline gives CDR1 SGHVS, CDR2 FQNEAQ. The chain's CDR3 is CASSPLTGFDSPFHF. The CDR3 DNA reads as TGTGCCAGCAGTCCATTGACAGGGTTTGATTCACCCTTCCACTTT.

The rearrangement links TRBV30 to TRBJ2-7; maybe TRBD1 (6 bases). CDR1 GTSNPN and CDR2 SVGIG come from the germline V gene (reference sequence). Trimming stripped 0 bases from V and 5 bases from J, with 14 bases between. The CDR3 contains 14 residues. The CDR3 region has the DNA TGTGCCTGGAGTGTCGGACAGTGGGGCAACGAGCAGTACTTC. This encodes CAWSVGQWGNEQYF.

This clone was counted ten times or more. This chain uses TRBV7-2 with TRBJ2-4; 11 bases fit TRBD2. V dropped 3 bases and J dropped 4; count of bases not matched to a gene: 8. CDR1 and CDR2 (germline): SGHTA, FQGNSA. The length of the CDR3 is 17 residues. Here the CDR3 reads CASSFPGLADLKNIQYF. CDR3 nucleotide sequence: TGTGCCAGCAGCTTTCCGGGACTAGCGGACCTAAAAAACATTCAGTACTTC. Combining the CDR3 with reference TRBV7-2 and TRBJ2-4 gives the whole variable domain GAGVSQSPSNKVTEKGKDVELRCDPISGHTALYWYRQSLGQGLEFLIYFQGNSAPDKSGLPSDRFSAERTGGSVSTLTIQRTQQEDSAVYLCASSFPGLADLKNIQYFGAGTRLSVL.

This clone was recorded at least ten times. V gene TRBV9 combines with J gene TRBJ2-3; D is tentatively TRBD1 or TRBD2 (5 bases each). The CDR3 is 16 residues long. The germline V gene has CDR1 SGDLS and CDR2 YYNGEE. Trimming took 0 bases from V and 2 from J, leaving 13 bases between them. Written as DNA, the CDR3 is TGTGCCAGCAGCGTAGGGGGGTGGACAAACACAGATACGCAGTATTTT. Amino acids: CASSVGGWTNTDTQYF.

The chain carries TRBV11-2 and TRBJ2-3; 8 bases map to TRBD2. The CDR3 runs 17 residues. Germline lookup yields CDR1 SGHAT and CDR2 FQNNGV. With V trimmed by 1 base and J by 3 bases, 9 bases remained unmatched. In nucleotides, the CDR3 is TGTGCCAGCAGCTTAGTCAGCGGGGGCCGAGGAACAGATACGCAGTATTTT. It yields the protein CASSLVSGGRGTDTQYF.

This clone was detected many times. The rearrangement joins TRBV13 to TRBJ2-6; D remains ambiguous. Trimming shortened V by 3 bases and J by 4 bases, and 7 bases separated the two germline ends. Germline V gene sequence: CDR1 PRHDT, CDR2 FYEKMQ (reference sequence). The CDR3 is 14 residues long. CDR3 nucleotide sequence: TGTGCCAGCAGCTTCTTCCGGGGGGCCAACGTCCTGACTTTC. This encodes CASSFFRGANVLTF. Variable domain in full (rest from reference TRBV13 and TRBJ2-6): AAGVIQSPRHLIKEKRETATLKCYPIPRHDTVYWYQQGPGQDPQFLISFYEKMQSDKGSIPDRFSAQQFSDYHSELNMSSLELGDSALYFCASSFFRGANVLTFGAGSRLTVL.

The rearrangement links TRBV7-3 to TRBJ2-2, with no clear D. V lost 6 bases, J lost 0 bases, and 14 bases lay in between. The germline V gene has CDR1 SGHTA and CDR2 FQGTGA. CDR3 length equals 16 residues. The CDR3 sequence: CASRSRTDANTGELFF. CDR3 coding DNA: TGTGCCAGCAGATCAAGGACCGACGCGAACACCGGGGAGCTGTTTTTT.

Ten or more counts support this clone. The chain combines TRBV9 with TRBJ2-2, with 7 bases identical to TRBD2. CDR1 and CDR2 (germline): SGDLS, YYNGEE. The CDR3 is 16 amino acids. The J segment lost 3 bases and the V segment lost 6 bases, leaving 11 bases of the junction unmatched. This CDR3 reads CASTPQLALDTGELFF. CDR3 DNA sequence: TGTGCCAGCACCCCGCAACTAGCGTTAGACACCGGGGAGCTGTTTTTT.

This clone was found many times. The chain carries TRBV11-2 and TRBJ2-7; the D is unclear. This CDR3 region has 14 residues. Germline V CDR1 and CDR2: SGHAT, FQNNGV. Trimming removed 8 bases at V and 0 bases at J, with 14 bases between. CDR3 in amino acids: CASLRVGNSYEQYF. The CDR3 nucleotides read TGTGCCAGCCTCCGGGTGGGGAACTCCTACGAGCAGTACTTC.

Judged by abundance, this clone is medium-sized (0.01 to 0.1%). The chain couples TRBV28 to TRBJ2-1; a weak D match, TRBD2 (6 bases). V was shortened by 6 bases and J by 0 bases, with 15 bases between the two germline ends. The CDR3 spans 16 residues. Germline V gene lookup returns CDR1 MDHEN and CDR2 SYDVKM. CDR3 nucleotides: TGTGCCAGCAGCCCCTTAGCGGTAAGCTCCTACAATGAGCAGTTCTTC. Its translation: CASSPLAVSSYNEQFF.